This is a list of T cell receptor beta chains from one sample in a study of cytomegalovirus exposure and HLA in healthy donors. TCRdb keeps only in-frame clones here, not all; method: immunoSEQ multiplex PCR. Of about 130,000 clones detected, about 80% appear once; the ten largest clones hold approximately 4%. The sample taken for sequencing was PBMCs. Receptor source: a woman aged 40 to 50 in good health and CMV-seronegative. Both conserved end residues are part of each CDR3.

j_call: TRBJ2-5; v_call: TRBV13; cdr3_aa: CASSLQGSQETQYF
j_call: TRBJ1-2; v_call: TRBV19; cdr3_aa: CASSPDSANYGYTF
j_call: TRBJ2-1; v_call: TRBV19; cdr3_aa: CASSMGLTTYNEQFF
j_call: TRBJ2-1; v_call: TRBV14; cdr3_aa: CASSQDLRGEQFF
j_call: TRBJ2-7; v_call: TRBV2; cdr3_aa: CASKHPRMPYEQYF
j_call: TRBJ2-3; v_call: TRBV7-3; cdr3_aa: CASSLMGGNTDTQYF
j_call: TRBJ1-5; v_call: TRBV7-2; cdr3_aa: CASSSHLAGAQPQHF
j_call: TRBJ2-1; v_call: TRBV5-4; cdr3_aa: CASSRTSGYYNEQFF
j_call: TRBJ1-1; v_call: TRBV5-1; cdr3_aa: CASSLVLGGGGTEAFF
j_call: TRBJ2-7; v_call: TRBV4-2; cdr3_aa: CASSQELAGPPYEQYF
j_call: TRBJ2-7; v_call: TRBV27; cdr3_aa: CASRGTGWRSVEQYF
j_call: TRBJ1-2; v_call: TRBV28; cdr3_aa: CASSTTGGADYGYTF
j_call: TRBJ2-5; v_call: TRBV5-1; cdr3_aa: CASSGGGHEETQYF